This T cell receptor beta chain was recorded in a study of T-cell reconstitution after alpha-beta-depleted transplantation in children (dated by TCRdb to 2016 to 2017). Broadly, across the study: The study quantitatively tracked T-cell immune reconstitution after TCRalphabeta/CD19-depleted allogeneic hematopoietic cell transplantation in children using TCR repertoire profiling. General conclusions and limits of the study: In some patients, the high TCRbeta diversity seen at day 60 was put down to recipient T cells and intrathymic progenitors that had survived conditioning. Over the following months the frequencies of hyperexpanded clones went down, and after one year T-cell counts and TCRbeta diversity were mostly credited to newly produced T cells. The apparently early alphabetaT-cell count recovery about two months after transplant was reportedly dependent on only several hundred rapidly expanded clones derived from non-depleted graft cells.

This clonotype has only one observation. Its cognate antigen has yet to be identified. No base quality information exists; no much larger clone differs at one position. One read gives only weak evidence. The library was produced with PCR. The sequencing machine was an Illumina HiSeq 2500. Molecular barcoding was employed in the preparation of TCR libraries, with unique molecular identifiers being used to normalize TCRbeta repertoire quantification. The raw public reads went through TCRdb reprocessing: fastp at Q25, MiXCR clone calling, in-frame beta chains kept. Each record represents a unique CDR3 protein, reported with the most common genes and DNA among its rows. The sample yields 95,000 to 120,000 distinct CDR3 sequences; approximately 6.9% were counted once. About 23% of the sample is taken by the ten largest. According to the study, the label for this sample's treatment or condition signals: allogeneic hematopoietic cell transplantation with graft depleted of TCRalphabeta T cells and CD19 B cells. TCRalphabeta/CD19-depleted allogeneic hematopoietic cell grafts were given to the transplant recipients, all of whom were children.

Its CDR3 holds 13 amino acids, cysteine through phenylalanine. Solely the CDR3 DNA is kept, with 39 bases framed from the first base. Trimming removed 3 bases from V and 3 bases from J; the gene matches leave 2 bases unexplained. In the germline V gene (reference sequence), CDR1 corresponds to DFQATT and CDR2 to SNEGSKA. Source: PBMCs, mostly from graft donor cells, taken 360 days after TCRalphabeta/CD19-depleted stem cell transplant. Recombination linked TRBV20-1 to TRBJ2-3, and 8 bases in between align with TRBD1. The sequence was collected from a male patient aged 2 to 10 who had a stem cell transplant for acute lymphoblastic leukemia, so the T cells may come from the graft donor. The DNA sequence is TGCAGTGCTAGCACAGGGGGGACAGATACGCAGTATTTT. The resulting protein is CSASTGGTDTQYF.